A selection of T cell receptor beta chains follows, all from one sample in a study of metastatic and nonmetastatic thyroid tumors. TCRdb reassembled clones from the PCR reads with MiXCR. This sample has 9,500 to 15,000 clones, with roughly 30% found just once. The source material was tumor tissue. These receptors were collected from a female donor with papillary thyroid cancer or a benign thyroid nodule (not recorded which). Some clones in this sample may be carry-over from other donors' samples. Both conserved end residues are part of each CDR3. The order of the fields is clone size, V gene, D gene, J gene, CDR3 protein, CDR3 DNA. A D gene is named only where the DNA matches it firmly. For some rows the clone size is stated as once, few or many, or as a class when expanded; others skip it.

clone size: .
V gene: TRBV10-2
D gene: .
J gene: TRBJ1-1
CDR3 protein: CASSTAIGHTEAFF
CDR3 DNA: TGCGCCAGCAGTACTGCTATCGGTCACACTGAAGCTTTCTTT

clone size: .
V gene: TRBV20-1
D gene: .
J gene: TRBJ2-7
CDR3 protein: CSAAGTNYEQYF
CDR3 DNA: TGCAGTGCGGCCGGGACCAACTACGAGCAGTACTTC

clone size: few
V gene: TRBV6-1
D gene: .
J gene: TRBJ1-2
CDR3 protein: CASAVTGTNGYTF
CDR3 DNA: TGTGCCAGCGCGGTTACCGGGACCAATGGCTACACCTTC

clone size: few
V gene: TRBV6-4
D gene: TRBD2
J gene: TRBJ2-3
CDR3 protein: CASSSDAGGPDTQYF
CDR3 DNA: TGTGCCAGCAGTTCCGACGCGGGAGGGCCAGATACGCAGTATTTT

clone size: .
V gene: TRBV7-2
D gene: .
J gene: TRBJ1-1
CDR3 protein: CASSPWEWSTEAFF
CDR3 DNA: TGTGCCAGCAGTCCCTGGGAATGGAGCACTGAAGCTTTCTTT

clone size: few
V gene: TRBV27
D gene: TRBD2
J gene: TRBJ2-7
CDR3 protein: CASSLIPSGSYEQYF
CDR3 DNA: TGTGCCAGCAGTTTAATTCCTAGCGGGAGCTACGAGCAGTACTTC

clone size: medium-sized
V gene: TRBV12-3/TRBV12-4
D gene: .
J gene: TRBJ1-2
CDR3 protein: CASSFSSGYTF
CDR3 DNA: TGTGCCAGCAGTTTTTCAAGCGGCTACACCTTC

clone size: medium-sized
V gene: TRBV7-2
D gene: TRBD2
J gene: TRBJ2-3
CDR3 protein: CASSSGGLAGTYTDTQYF
CDR3 DNA: TGTGCCAGCAGCTCCGGGGGACTAGCGGGTACATACACAGATACGCAGTATTTT

clone size: few
V gene: TRBV10-1
D gene: .
J gene: TRBJ2-6
CDR3 protein: CASSAMRVLTVLTF
CDR3 DNA: TGCGCCAGCAGTGCTATGAGGGTACTAACCGTACTGACTTTC

clone size: .
V gene: TRBV4-2
D gene: .
J gene: TRBJ2-6
CDR3 protein: CASRAGTPLFSGANVLTF
CDR3 DNA: TGTGCCAGCAGAGCCGGGACACCTCTCTTCTCTGGGGCCAACGTCCTGACTTTC

clone size: many
V gene: TRBV29-1
D gene: .
J gene: TRBJ2-7
CDR3 protein: CSVTVSSYEQYF
CDR3 DNA: TGCAGCGTTACGGTGAGCTCCTACGAGCAGTACTTC

clone size: .
V gene: TRBV2
D gene: .
J gene: TRBJ1-2
CDR3 protein: CASSVPPGSLYGYTF
CDR3 DNA: TGTGCCAGCAGTGTTCCCCCGGGCAGCCTCTATGGCTACACCTTC

clone size: few
V gene: TRBV6-1
D gene: TRBD1
J gene: TRBJ2-2
CDR3 protein: CASSVSTGDTGELFF
CDR3 DNA: TGTGCCAGCAGTGTATCCACAGGGGACACCGGGGAGCTGTTTTTT

clone size: few
V gene: TRBV28
D gene: .
J gene: TRBJ1-3
CDR3 protein: CASSPVRGAGNTIYF
CDR3 DNA: TGTGCCAGCAGTCCGGTTCGGGGGGCTGGAAACACCATATATTTT

clone size: .
V gene: TRBV20-1
D gene: .
J gene: TRBJ2-3
CDR3 protein: CSASRQRRTDTQYF
CDR3 DNA: TGCAGTGCTTCCCGCCAGCGGCGGACAGATACGCAGTATTTT

clone size: few
V gene: TRBV6-2/TRBV6-3
D gene: TRBD2
J gene: TRBJ2-1
CDR3 protein: CASSGLAGGGNEQFF
CDR3 DNA: TGTGCCAGCAGCGGACTAGCGGGAGGTGGTAATGAGCAGTTCTTC

clone size: .
V gene: TRBV7-3
D gene: TRBD2
J gene: TRBJ2-1
CDR3 protein: CASRSSGSSYNEQFF
CDR3 DNA: TGTGCCAGCAGGTCTAGCGGGAGCTCCTACAATGAGCAGTTCTTC

clone size: .
V gene: TRBV6-2/TRBV6-3
D gene: .
J gene: TRBJ1-2
CDR3 protein: CASRRGKGELYGYTF
CDR3 DNA: TGTGCCAGCAGGCGGGGAAAGGGGGAGCTATATGGCTACACCTTC

clone size: .
V gene: TRBV12-3/TRBV12-4
D gene: .
J gene: TRBJ2-7
CDR3 protein: CASIWGSTVSYEQYF
CDR3 DNA: TGTGCCAGCATTTGGGGTTCGACAGTCTCCTACGAGCAGTACTTC

clone size: medium-sized
V gene: TRBV27
D gene: TRBD2
J gene: TRBJ2-1
CDR3 protein: CASSAGLATSSYNEQFF
CDR3 DNA: TGTGCCAGCAGTGCAGGACTAGCGACGAGTTCATACAATGAGCAGTTCTTC

clone size: medium-sized
V gene: TRBV6-5
D gene: .
J gene: TRBJ2-1
CDR3 protein: CASSYRDGDNEQFF
CDR3 DNA: TGTGCCAGCAGTTACCGGGACGGAGACAATGAGCAGTTCTTC

clone size: medium-sized
V gene: TRBV19
D gene: .
J gene: TRBJ1-3
CDR3 protein: CASSRKSSGNTIYF
CDR3 DNA: TGTGCCAGTAGTCGAAAGTCCTCTGGAAACACCATATATTTT

clone size: .
V gene: TRBV5-8
D gene: .
J gene: TRBJ1-1
CDR3 protein: CASSLAERNTEAFF
CDR3 DNA: TGTGCCAGCAGCTTGGCCGAACGGAACACTGAAGCTTTCTTT

clone size: .
V gene: TRBV2
D gene: .
J gene: TRBJ2-3
CDR3 protein: CASSETGSSTDTQYF
CDR3 DNA: TGTGCCAGCAGTGAGACGGGGTCTAGCACAGATACGCAGTATTTC

clone size: .
V gene: TRBV5-6
D gene: .
J gene: TRBJ2-7
CDR3 protein: CASSLVGGSYEQYF
CDR3 DNA: TGTGCCAGCAGCTTGGTTGGAGGCTCCTACGAGCAGTACTTC

clone size: .
V gene: TRBV20-1
D gene: TRBD1
J gene: TRBJ2-1
CDR3 protein: CSARANQGAYNEQFF
CDR3 DNA: TGCAGTGCTAGAGCCAATCAGGGGGCCTACAATGAGCAGTTCTTC

clone size: many
V gene: TRBV6-2/TRBV6-3
D gene: .
J gene: TRBJ1-5
CDR3 protein: CASSLPGGNQPQQF
CDR3 DNA: TGTGCCAGCAGCTTGCCGGGGGGGAATCAGCCCCAGCAGTTT

clone size: .
V gene: TRBV2
D gene: .
J gene: TRBJ1-5
CDR3 protein: CASSDGPDNQPQHF
CDR3 DNA: TGTGCCAGCAGTGACGGGCCAGACAATCAGCCCCAGCATTTT

clone size: medium-sized
V gene: TRBV20-1
D gene: .
J gene: TRBJ1-5
CDR3 protein: CSARREGNQPQHF
CDR3 DNA: TGCAGTGCTAGGAGAGAGGGCAATCAGCCCCAGCATTTT

clone size: .
V gene: TRBV20-1
D gene: TRBD2
J gene: TRBJ2-1
CDR3 protein: CSASVSGGYNEQFF
CDR3 DNA: TGCAGTGCTAGTGTGAGCGGGGGGTACAATGAGCAGTTCTTC

clone size: many
V gene: TRBV29-1
D gene: TRBD1
J gene: TRBJ1-1
CDR3 protein: CSGRTGPGTEAFF
CDR3 DNA: TGCAGCGGACGGACAGGGCCGGGAACTGAAGCTTTCTTT

clone size: many
V gene: TRBV10-2
D gene: .
J gene: TRBJ2-5
CDR3 protein: CASSESTRGRETQYF
CDR3 DNA: TGCGCCAGCAGTGAGTCGACTCGAGGGAGGGAGACCCAGTACTTC

clone size: .
V gene: TRBV3-1
D gene: .
J gene: TRBJ1-2
CDR3 protein: CASSQGGTFFYGYTF
CDR3 DNA: TGTGCCAGCAGCCAAGGAGGGACCTTCTTCTATGGCTACACCTTC

clone size: .
V gene: TRBV4-1
D gene: .
J gene: TRBJ1-1
CDR3 protein: CASSQDGQPNTEAFF
CDR3 DNA: TGCGCCAGCAGCCAAGATGGACAGCCAAACACTGAAGCTTTCTTT

clone size: .
V gene: TRBV7-8
D gene: .
J gene: TRBJ2-2
CDR3 protein: CASSLDTATGELFF
CDR3 DNA: TGTGCCAGCAGCTTAGATACGGCTACCGGGGAGCTGTTTTTT

clone size: medium-sized
V gene: TRBV6-1
D gene: .
J gene: TRBJ1-2
CDR3 protein: CASSEEARDGYGYTF
CDR3 DNA: TGTGCCAGCAGTGAAGAGGCCCGCGACGGCTATGGCTACACCTTC

clone size: .
V gene: TRBV19
D gene: .
J gene: TRBJ1-2
CDR3 protein: CASKRGEYYGYTF
CDR3 DNA: TGTGCCAGTAAGCGGGGGGAGTACTATGGCTACACCTTC

clone size: few
V gene: TRBV11-1
D gene: .
J gene: TRBJ1-2
CDR3 protein: CASSFSGGGGYTF
CDR3 DNA: TGTGCCAGCAGCTTTTCCGGGGGCGGCGGCTACACCTTC

clone size: medium-sized
V gene: TRBV20-1
D gene: .
J gene: TRBJ1-4
CDR3 protein: CSAAPLSQGRNEKLFF
CDR3 DNA: TGCAGTGCCGCGCCTTTGTCTCAGGGAAGGAATGAAAAACTGTTTTTT

clone size: .
V gene: TRBV3-1
D gene: TRBD1
J gene: TRBJ2-7
CDR3 protein: CASGGQGNEQYF
CDR3 DNA: TGTGCCAGCGGAGGACAGGGGAATGAGCAGTACTTC

clone size: few
V gene: TRBV18
D gene: TRBD2
J gene: TRBJ2-2
CDR3 protein: CASSPLVASGMNTGELFF
CDR3 DNA: TGTGCCAGCTCACCTCTTGTCGCTAGCGGGATGAACACCGGGGAGCTGTTTTTT

clone size: many
V gene: TRBV29-1
D gene: TRBD1
J gene: TRBJ1-4
CDR3 protein: CSVEADRGRSEKLFF
CDR3 DNA: TGCAGCGTTGAGGCGGACAGGGGACGGAGTGAAAAACTGTTTTTT